The 32 T cell receptor beta chains below all came from one sample that was sequenced in a study of T-cell reconstitution after alpha-beta-depleted transplantation in children. The library targeted TCRbeta and was prepared with unique molecular identifiers. TCRdb re-called the PCR reads with MiXCR, one entry per CDR3 protein. The data contain 550,000 to 800,000 distinct CDR3 sequences, around 13% of them seen just once; the ten biggest clones take up around 0.79%. Specimen: PBMCs, collected before TCRalphabeta/CD19-depleted stem cell transplant. The source of these receptors is a girl aged 2 to 9 with congenital amegakaryocytic thrombocytopenia, due to receive a stem cell transplant.

This clonotype came up a few times. The chain joins TRBV20-1 to TRBJ2-4; TRBD2 matches at 9 bases. The CDR3 contains 13 residues. V dropped 6 bases and J dropped 7; count of bases not matched to a gene: 7. Looked up from germline, CDR1 is DFQATT and CDR2 is SNEGSKA (reference sequence). CDR3 region: CSAAREGGNIQYF. The DNA for the CDR3 is TGCAGTGCGGCGCGGGAGGGAGGCAACATTCAGTACTTC.

With regard to this clonotype: This may be a read error: a much more frequent sequence differs by one nucleotide. The J gene is TRBJ2-7, the V gene TRBV7-2, with D uncertain. The CDR3 is made up of 13 amino acids. CDR1 SGHTA and CDR2 FQGNSA come from the germline V gene. In DNA form, the CDR3 reads TGTGCCAGCAGCTTAGTTACATTCTACGAGCAGCACTTC. This encodes CASSLVTFYEQHF.

This rearrangement joins TRBV10-3 to TRBJ1-2; 8 nucleotides line up with TRBD1. CDR1 and CDR2 from the germline V gene are ENHRY and SYGVKD. CDR3 length: 14 amino acids. V shed 2 bases and J 4 bases; nucleotides not matched to a gene: 3. The CDR3 loop is CAISEDRGLYGYTF. CDR3 DNA sequence: TGTGCCATCAGTGAGGACAGGGGCCTCTATGGCTACACCTTC.

J is TRBJ1-2 and V is TRBV20-1; 7 bases map to TRBD1. The germline CDR1 and CDR2 sequences are DFQATT and SNEGSKA (reference sequence). Germline trimming cut 5 bases from V and 3 bases from J; bases unmatched to any gene: 9. The CDR3 covers 14 residues. The DNA for the CDR3 is TGCAGTGCTCATACCTACAGGGGCGACTATGGCTACACCTTC. Translated: CSAHTYRGDYGYTF.

The chain carries TRBV7-6 and TRBJ2-5; D not resolved. The CDR3 totals 13 residues. Looked up from germline, CDR1 is SGHVS and CDR2 is FNYEAQ. Deletions cut 5 bases from V and 7 bases from J, with 14 bases between. The CDR3 reads CASSLLGIGTQYF. CDR3 nucleotide sequence: TGTGCCAGCAGCCTGCTCGGAATTGGGACCCAGTACTTC. Full variable domain (missing parts from reference TRBV7-6 and TRBJ2-5): GAGVSQSPRYKVTKRGQDVALRCDPISGHVSLYWYRQALGQGPEFLTYFNYEAQQDKSGLPNDRFSAERPEGSISTLTIQRTEQRDSAMYRCASSLLGIGTQYFGPGTRLLVL.

The sample holds many counts of this clonotype. The gene calls are TRBV5-1 and TRBJ2-7, with TRBD2 matching 11 bases. J was trimmed by 4 bases and V by 4 bases; bases with no gene match: 4. Per germline, CDR1 SGHRS and CDR2 YFSETQ. CDR3 size: 14 residues. This CDR3 reads CASSISGRGYEQYF. CDR3 nucleotide sequence: TGCGCCAGCAGCATTAGCGGGAGGGGTTACGAGCAGTACTTC.

This clonotype was counted ten times or more. The chain uses TRBV7-6 and TRBJ2-1; 13 bases line up with TRBD2. CDR3 length: 18 amino acids. V dropped 4 bases and J dropped 6; count of bases not matched to a gene: 12. Germline V gene lookup returns CDR1 SGHVS and CDR2 FNYEAQ. CDR3 amino acids: CASSSPPSTSGRFNEQFF. The CDR3 DNA is TGTGCCAGCAGCTCTCCCCCGTCGACTAGCGGGAGGTTCAATGAGCAGTTCTTC.

The table lists this clonotype with many counts. The chain carries TRBV29-1 and TRBJ1-2; tentative D call: TRBD1 (5 bases). V gave up 1 base and J gave up 5 bases, with 14 bases separating them. There are 14 residues in the CDR3. Germline CDR1 is SQVTM and CDR2 is ANQGSEA. CDR3 residues: CSVEGSDSSYGYTF. In DNA, the CDR3 is TGCAGCGTTGAAGGATCCGACAGCTCGTATGGCTACACCTTC. The full variable domain, with the rest looked up from reference TRBV29-1 and TRBJ1-2, is SAVISQKPSRDICQRGTSLTIQCQVDSQVTMMFWYRQQPGQSLTLIATANQGSEATYESGFVIDKFPISRPNLTFSTLTVSNMSPEDSSIYLCSVEGSDSSYGYTFGSGTRLTVV.

The rearrangement joins TRBV20-1 to TRBJ1-2; D gene uncertain. The germline V gene encodes CDR1 DFQATT and CDR2 SNEGSKA (reference sequence). V dropped 7 bases and J dropped 0 bases, with 12 bases sitting between them. The CDR3 contains 13 residues. The CDR3 DNA is TGCAGTGTCCGGGGAATTTCTAACTATGGCTACACCTTC. It codes for CSVRGISNYGYTF.

This clonotype was detected ten times or more. This chain connects TRBV20-1 to TRBJ2-1, with a weak D call TRBD2 (6 bases). The length of the CDR3 is 14 residues. Trimming took 6 bases from V and 6 from J, leaving 18 bases between them. Looked up from germline, CDR1 is DFQATT and CDR2 is SNEGSKA (reference sequence). The CDR3 bases are TGCAGTGCCAAAATGGGACTTCAAGGCAATGAGCAGTTCTTC. It codes for CSAKMGLQGNEQFF.

This clonotype was observed at least ten times. The gene calls are TRBV21-1 and TRBJ1-1; no check of the table's D call, TRBD1, against the DNA was made. TRBV21-1 is tagged as a pseudogene. This CDR3 region has 14 residues. The CDR3 loop reads CASSKGGGAGRAFF. The CDR3 DNA reads as TGTGCCAGCAGCAAGGGTGGAGGCGCGGGTAGAGCTTTCTTT.

This rearrangement joins TRBV6-1 to TRBJ1-1, with a weak D call TRBD1 (6 bases). Trimming took off 6 bases at V and 7 bases at J, with 21 bases between the two ends. CDR1 is MNHNS, CDR2 SASEGT, per germline. This CDR3 is built from 15 residues. CDR3 amino acids: CASRGGVDSRLEAFF. The CDR3 DNA sequence: TGTGCCAGCAGGGGGGGGGTGGACAGCCGACTTGAAGCTTTCTTT.

This clonotype has at least ten counts. The chain employs TRBV7-9 and TRBJ1-1; perhaps TRBD1 as D (5 bases). Trimming took off 1 base at V and 10 bases at J, with 16 bases between the two ends. CDR1 and CDR2 (germline): SEHNR, FQNEAQ (reference sequence). This CDR3 is built from 14 residues. The chain's CDR3 is CASSLVGADSPAFF. For the CDR3, the DNA is TGTGCCAGCAGCTTAGTAGGAGCCGACAGTCCAGCTTTCTTT. The complete variable domain, with remaining parts taken from reference TRBV7-9 and TRBJ1-1, reads DTGVSQNPRHKITKRGQNVTFRCDPISEHNRLYWYRQTLGQGPEFLTYFQNEAQLEKSRLLSDRFSAERPKGSFSTLEIQRTEQGDSAMYLCASSLVGADSPAFFGQGTRLTVV.

The J gene is TRBJ1-5, the V gene TRBV12-3 or TRBV12-4; possibly TRBD1 for D (6 bases). Trimming removed 4 bases at V and 7 bases at J, with 14 bases between. The length of the CDR3 is 14 residues. The DNA of the CDR3 is TGTGCCAGCAGTTCCAATTCAGGGACACAGCCCCAGCATTTT. It translates to CASSSNSGTQPQHF.

This clonotype has a handful of counts. The V gene is TRBV14, the J gene TRBJ2-2, with TRBD2 identical over 8 bases. Germline lookup yields CDR1 SGHDN and CDR2 FVKESK. V shed 0 bases and J 0 bases; nucleotides not matched to a gene: 9. This CDR3 region has 19 residues. CDR3 amino acids: CASSQENQREKSNTGELFF. CDR3 coding DNA: TGTGCCAGCAGCCAAGAGAATCAGCGGGAGAAATCGAACACCGGGGAGCTGTTTTTT. Together with reference TRBV14 and TRBJ2-2, the CDR3 gives the full variable domain: EAGVTQFPSHSVIEKGQTVTLRCDPISGHDNLYWYRRVMGKEIKFLLHFVKESKQDESGMPNNRFLAERTGGTYSTLKVQPAELEDSGVYFCASSQENQREKSNTGELFFGEGSRLTVL.

The V call is TRBV24-1, the J call TRBJ2-2, with D perhaps TRBD2 (5 bases). The CDR3 has 17 residues. The germline gives CDR1 KGHDR, CDR2 SFDVKD. The V gene lost 3 bases and the J gene lost 3 bases, with 16 bases spanning the gap. The CDR3 reads CATSDGSWGRHTGELFF. Here the CDR3 DNA reads TGTGCCACCAGTGATGGGAGCTGGGGTCGACACACCGGGGAGCTGTTTTTT.

This rearrangement joins TRBV5-1 to TRBJ1-2, with TRBD1 matching 8 bases. The junction had 8 bases not matched to a gene; V was cut back by 6 bases and J by 7 bases. CDR1 is SGHRS and CDR2 is YFSETQ in the germline V gene. The CDR3 spans 13 residues. CDR3 protein: CASTETGARGYTF. The CDR3 nucleotides read TGCGCCAGCACCGAGACAGGGGCGCGTGGCTACACCTTC.

The chain carries TRBV11-3 and TRBJ2-1, with D uncertain. This CDR3 has 14 amino acids. V lost 5 bases to trimming and J lost 2 bases, with 10 bases between them. Germline-derived CDR1 and CDR2 are SGHNT and YENEEA. DNA for the CDR3: TGTGCCAGCAGCGGAGCGAACACCTACAATGAGCAGTTCTTC. Residues: CASSGANTYNEQFF.

The table lists this clonotype with many counts. The chain has TRBV12-3 or TRBV12-4 and TRBJ2-7; a weak D match, TRBD2 (6 bases). Trimming removed 5 bases from V and 5 bases from J, with 13 bases in between. The CDR3 is made up of 13 amino acids. For the CDR3, the DNA is TGTGCCAGCAGTCCGGGGACTGCAGACGAGCAGTACTTC. This gives the protein CASSPGTADEQYF.

This clonotype was detected ten times or more. In DNA, the CDR3 is TGTGCCAGCAGGACTAGCGCCACCTACAATGAGCAGTTCTTC. It encodes CASRTSATYNEQFF. This rearrangement joins TRBV12-3 or TRBV12-4 to TRBJ2-1, with TRBD2 matching over 8 bases. J was trimmed by 2 bases and V by 6 bases; bases with no gene match: 3. The CDR3 extends over 14 amino acids.

The J gene is TRBJ2-3, the V gene TRBV24-1; 7 positions agree with TRBD2. The CDR3 runs 14 residues. V shed 9 bases, J shed 3 bases, and the junction held 8 bases outside the gene matches. Germline V gene lookup returns CDR1 KGHDR and CDR2 SFDVKD. The CDR3 region is CATSRDYPTDTQYF. The CDR3 DNA reads as TGTGCCACCTCCCGGGACTACCCTACAGATACGCAGTATTTT.

This clonotype has a handful of counts. The chain joins TRBV19 to TRBJ2-1; 10 bases are shared with TRBD2. The CDR3 covers 16 residues. The germline CDR1 and CDR2 sequences are LNHDA and SQIVND (reference sequence). With 7 bases clipped from V and 2 bases from J, the junction kept 8 bases outside the gene matches. CDR3: CASKVVGLAAYNEQFF. CDR3 DNA sequence: TGTGCCAGTAAGGTGGTTGGACTAGCGGCCTACAATGAGCAGTTCTTC.

This clonotype was detected only a few times. The CDR3 DNA reads as TGTGCCAGCAGTTCCTGGGGGGAAAGCTTCAATCAGCCCCAGCATTTT. Protein sequence: CASSSWGESFNQPQHF. The chain couples TRBV28 to TRBJ1-5; D may be TRBD1 (5 bases). Germline-derived CDR1 and CDR2 are MDHEN and SYDVKM. V shed 4 bases and J shed 3 bases, with 16 bases lying between them. CDR3 length equals 16 residues.

This clonotype was observed at least ten times. The J gene is TRBJ2-2, the V gene TRBV5-6; no clear D. The CDR3 has 14 amino acids. V was cut by 4 bases and J by 1 base, with 8 bases left in between. Germline CDR1 and CDR2: SGHDT and YYEEEE. CDR3 nucleotide sequence: TGTGCCAGCAGCAATGGAGTGAACACCGGGGAGCTGTTTTTT. This encodes CASSNGVNTGELFF.

This clonotype was observed a handful of times. The V gene is TRBV11-2, the J gene TRBJ2-7; no definite D call. V lost 1 base to trimming and J lost 2 bases, with 9 bases between them. This CDR3 has 14 residues. Germline V gene sequence: CDR1 SGHAT, CDR2 FQNNGV. CDR3 nucleotide sequence: TGTGCCAGCAGCTTAGTAGTCAGCGCCTACGAGCAGTACTTC. This translates into CASSLVVSAYEQYF.

This chain links TRBV20-1 with TRBJ2-1; D unresolved. The length of the CDR3 is 13 residues. The V end was cut by 5 bases, the J end by 8 bases, with 16 bases between. From germline, CDR1 is DFQATT and CDR2 SNEGSKA (reference sequence). The DNA of the CDR3 is TGCAGTGCTCGACCACAAGCGATCCATGAGCAGTTCTTC. It specifies CSARPQAIHEQFF.

This clonotype was recorded at least ten times. This sequence joins TRBV12-3 or TRBV12-4 and TRBJ2-3, with 16 bases matching TRBD2. The CDR3 has 18 amino acids. With 4 bases clipped from V and 4 bases from J, the junction kept 8 bases outside the gene matches. The CDR3 sequence: CASSSPGLAGGPPDTQYF. The CDR3 DNA sequence: TGTGCCAGCAGTTCCCCGGGACTAGCGGGAGGGCCCCCAGATACGCAGTATTTT.

This clonotype was observed a few times. The chain couples TRBV7-2 to TRBJ2-3; TRBD1 matches 7 bases. CDR3 length equals 15 residues. J was trimmed by 0 bases and V by 6 bases; bases with no gene match: 6. CDR1 is SGHTA, CDR2 FQGNSA, per germline. The DNA of the CDR3 is TGTGCCAGCAGATACCGGGACAGCAGCACAGATACGCAGTATTTT. This codes for CASRYRDSSTDTQYF.

To note about this clonotype: It may be a read error: a sequence one base away is much more abundant. V usage is TRBV7-2 and J usage is TRBJ2-7; D is undetermined. V lost 5 bases and J lost 2, with 10 bases in between. Germline CDR1 SGHTA, CDR2 FQGNSA. This CDR3 comprises 13 residues. This chain's CDR3 is CASSPPAAYEQYF. The CDR3 nucleotides are TGTGCCAGCAGCCCTCCCGCAGCCTACGAGCAGTACTTC.

There are a few counts of this clonotype. This rearrangement joins TRBV3-1 to TRBJ2-1; D could derive from TRBD1 or TRBD2 (5 bases each). The CDR3 is made up of 16 amino acids. Germline assignment: CDR1 LGHDT and CDR2 YNNKEL (reference sequence). V shed 4 bases and J shed 2 bases, with 15 bases lying between them. CDR3 sequence reads: CASSPGAGQTYNEQFF. The CDR3 DNA sequence: TGTGCCAGCAGCCCTGGGGCGGGTCAAACCTACAATGAGCAGTTCTTC.

This clonotype has a handful of counts. V and J are TRBV2 and TRBJ2-3; TRBD1 might be the D (7 bases). Germline V gives CDR1 SNHLY, CDR2 FYNNEI. This CDR3 contains 16 residues. Trimming removed 5 bases from V and 3 bases from J, with 18 bases in between. The DNA for the CDR3 is TGTGCCAGCAGTCTCGGCCCCGCAGGGGGGACAGATACGCAGTATTTT. This translates into CASSLGPAGGTDTQYF. The entire variable domain, with the rest obtained from reference TRBV2 and TRBJ2-3, is as follows: EPEVTQTPSHQVTQMGQEVILRCVPISNHLYFYWYRQILGQKVEFLVSFYNNEISEKSEIFDDQFSVERPDGSNFTLKIRSTKLEDSAMYFCASSLGPAGGTDTQYFGPGTRLTVL.

About this clonotype itself: The junction and the germline gene differ at one end; a read error may be behind it. This sequence joins TRBV3-1 and TRBJ2-1; D possibly corresponds to TRBD2 (6 bases). The CDR3 covers 18 residues. The germline CDR1 and CDR2 sequences are LGHDT and YNNKEL (reference sequence). The CDR3 protein is CASCQRPFWEVNYNEQFF. CDR3 nucleotides: TGTGCCAGCTGCCAGAGGCCTTTTTGGGAGGTTAACTACAATGAGCAGTTCTTC.